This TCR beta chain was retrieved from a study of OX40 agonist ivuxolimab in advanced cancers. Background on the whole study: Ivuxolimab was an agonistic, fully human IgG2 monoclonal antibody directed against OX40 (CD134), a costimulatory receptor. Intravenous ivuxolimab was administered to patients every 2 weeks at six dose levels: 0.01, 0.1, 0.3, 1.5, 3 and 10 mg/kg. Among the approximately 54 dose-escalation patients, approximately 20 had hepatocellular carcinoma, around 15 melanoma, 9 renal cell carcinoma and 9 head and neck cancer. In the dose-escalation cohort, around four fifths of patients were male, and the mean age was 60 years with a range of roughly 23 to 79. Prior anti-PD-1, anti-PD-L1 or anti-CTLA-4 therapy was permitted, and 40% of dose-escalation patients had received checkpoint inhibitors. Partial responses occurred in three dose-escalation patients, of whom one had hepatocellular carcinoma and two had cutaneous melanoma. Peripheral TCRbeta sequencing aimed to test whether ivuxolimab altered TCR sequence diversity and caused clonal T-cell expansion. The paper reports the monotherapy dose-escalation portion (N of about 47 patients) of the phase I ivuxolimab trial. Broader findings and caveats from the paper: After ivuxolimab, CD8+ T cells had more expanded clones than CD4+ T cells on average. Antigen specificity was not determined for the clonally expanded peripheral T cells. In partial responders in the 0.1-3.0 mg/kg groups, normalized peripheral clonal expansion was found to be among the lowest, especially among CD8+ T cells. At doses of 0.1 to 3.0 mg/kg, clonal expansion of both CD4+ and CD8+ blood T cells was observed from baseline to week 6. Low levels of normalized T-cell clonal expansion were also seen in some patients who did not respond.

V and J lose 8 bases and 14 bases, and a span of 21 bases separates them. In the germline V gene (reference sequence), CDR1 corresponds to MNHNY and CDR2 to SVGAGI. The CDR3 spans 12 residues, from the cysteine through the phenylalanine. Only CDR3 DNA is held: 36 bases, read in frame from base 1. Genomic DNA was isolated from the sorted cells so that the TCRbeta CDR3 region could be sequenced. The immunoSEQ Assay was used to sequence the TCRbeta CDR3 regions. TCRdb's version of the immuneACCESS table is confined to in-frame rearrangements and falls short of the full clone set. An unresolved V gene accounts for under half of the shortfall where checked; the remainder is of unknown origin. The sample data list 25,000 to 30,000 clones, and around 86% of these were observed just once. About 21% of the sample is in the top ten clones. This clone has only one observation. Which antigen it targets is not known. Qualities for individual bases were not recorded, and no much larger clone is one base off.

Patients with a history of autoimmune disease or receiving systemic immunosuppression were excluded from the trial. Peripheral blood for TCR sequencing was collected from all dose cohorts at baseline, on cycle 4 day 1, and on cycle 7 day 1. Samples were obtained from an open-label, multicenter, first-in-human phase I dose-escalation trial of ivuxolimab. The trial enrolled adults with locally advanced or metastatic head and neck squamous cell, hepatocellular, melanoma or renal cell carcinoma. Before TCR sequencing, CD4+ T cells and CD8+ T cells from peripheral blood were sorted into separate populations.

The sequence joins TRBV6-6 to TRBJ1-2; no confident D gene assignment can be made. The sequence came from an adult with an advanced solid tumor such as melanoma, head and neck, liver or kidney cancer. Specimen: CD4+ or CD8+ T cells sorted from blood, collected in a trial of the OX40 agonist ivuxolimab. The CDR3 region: CASGAGLEDFTF. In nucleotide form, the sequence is TGTGCCAGCGGCGCTGGGTTGGAAGATTTTACCTTC.